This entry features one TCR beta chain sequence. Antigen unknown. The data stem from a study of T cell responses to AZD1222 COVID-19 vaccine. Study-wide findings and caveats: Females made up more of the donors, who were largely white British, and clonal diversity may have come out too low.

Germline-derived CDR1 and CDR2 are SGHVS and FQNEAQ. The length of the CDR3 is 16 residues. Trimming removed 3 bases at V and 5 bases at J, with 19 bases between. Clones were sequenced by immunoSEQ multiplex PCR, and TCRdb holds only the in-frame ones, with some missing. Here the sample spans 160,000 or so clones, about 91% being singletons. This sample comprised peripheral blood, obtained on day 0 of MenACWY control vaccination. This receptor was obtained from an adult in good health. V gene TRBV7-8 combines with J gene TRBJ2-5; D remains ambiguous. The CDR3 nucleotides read TGTGCCAGCAGCTTGAGGACCCGCTTAGTTGGGGAGACCCAGTACTTC. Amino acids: CASSLRTRLVGETQYF.